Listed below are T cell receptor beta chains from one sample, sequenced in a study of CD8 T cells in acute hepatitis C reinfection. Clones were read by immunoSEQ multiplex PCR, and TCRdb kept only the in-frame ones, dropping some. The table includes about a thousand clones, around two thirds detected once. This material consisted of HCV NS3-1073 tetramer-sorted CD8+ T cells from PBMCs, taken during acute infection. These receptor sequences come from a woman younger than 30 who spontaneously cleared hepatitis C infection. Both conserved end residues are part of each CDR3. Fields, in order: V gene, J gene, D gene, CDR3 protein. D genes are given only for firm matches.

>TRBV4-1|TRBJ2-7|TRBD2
CASSQALAGGVYEQYF
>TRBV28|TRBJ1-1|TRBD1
CASNSGTDTEAFF
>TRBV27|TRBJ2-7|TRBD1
CASSLLGQAYEQYF
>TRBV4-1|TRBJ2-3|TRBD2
CASSQVTSGGYTDTQYF
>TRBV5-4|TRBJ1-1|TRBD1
CASTQGANPEAFF
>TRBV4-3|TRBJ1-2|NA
CASSQPAEDYNYGYTF
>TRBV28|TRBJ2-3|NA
CASSSGQGNTQYF
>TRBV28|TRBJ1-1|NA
CASSLVAGGSTEAFF
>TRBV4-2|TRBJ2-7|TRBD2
CASSAAIAGEPDEQYF
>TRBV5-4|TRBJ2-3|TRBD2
CASSFFHGSSGYTDTQYF
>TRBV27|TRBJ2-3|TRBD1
CASSHQTGDPLYDTQYF
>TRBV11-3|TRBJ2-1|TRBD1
CASSPDRISYNEQFF
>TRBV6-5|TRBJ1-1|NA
CASTMDGMNTEAFF
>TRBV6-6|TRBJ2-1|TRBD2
CASSPFGLAGLNEQFF
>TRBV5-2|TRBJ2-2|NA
CASSQEPGAPNTGELFF
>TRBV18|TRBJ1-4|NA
CASSPPLQEYNEKLFF
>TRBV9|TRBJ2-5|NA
CASSRLGRVQETQYF
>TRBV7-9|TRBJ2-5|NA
CASSLAARDWETQYF
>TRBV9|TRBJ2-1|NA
CASSPRDSYNEQFF
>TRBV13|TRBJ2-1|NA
CASSLGAGGEQFF
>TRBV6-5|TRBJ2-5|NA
CASNGGRSETQYF
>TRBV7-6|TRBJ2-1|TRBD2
CASSRETSAGGGDEQFF
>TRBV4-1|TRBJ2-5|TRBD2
CASSQLTSGGYQETQYF
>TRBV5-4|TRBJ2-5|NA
CASSLEVWQAQETQYF
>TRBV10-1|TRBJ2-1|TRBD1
CASSEWDRGTYNEQFF
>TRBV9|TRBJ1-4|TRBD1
CASSARQGASNEKLFF
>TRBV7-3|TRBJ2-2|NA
CASSPRGGELFF
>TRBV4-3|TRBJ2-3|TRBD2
CASSQDGLAGGGGTQYF
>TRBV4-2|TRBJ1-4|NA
CASSQGQENEKLFF
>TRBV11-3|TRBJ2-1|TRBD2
CASSRTSGSYMDNEQFF
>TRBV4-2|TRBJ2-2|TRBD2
CASSQEVAGRTGELFF
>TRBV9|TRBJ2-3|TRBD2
CASSVASGSTDTQYF
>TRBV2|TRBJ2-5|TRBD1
CASSELPGTGVQETQYF